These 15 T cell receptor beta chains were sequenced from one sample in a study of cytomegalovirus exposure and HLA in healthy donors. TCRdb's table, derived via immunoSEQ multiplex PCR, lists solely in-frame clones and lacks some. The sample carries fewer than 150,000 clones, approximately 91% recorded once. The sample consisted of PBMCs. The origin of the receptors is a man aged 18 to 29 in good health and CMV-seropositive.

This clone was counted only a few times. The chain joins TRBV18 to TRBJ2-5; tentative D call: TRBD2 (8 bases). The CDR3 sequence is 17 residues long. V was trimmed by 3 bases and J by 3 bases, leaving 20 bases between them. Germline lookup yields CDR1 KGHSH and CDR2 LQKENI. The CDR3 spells CASSPGFSGTEEETQYF. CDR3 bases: TGTGCCAGCTCACCTGGGTTTAGCGGGACAGAAGAAGAGACCCAGTACTTC.

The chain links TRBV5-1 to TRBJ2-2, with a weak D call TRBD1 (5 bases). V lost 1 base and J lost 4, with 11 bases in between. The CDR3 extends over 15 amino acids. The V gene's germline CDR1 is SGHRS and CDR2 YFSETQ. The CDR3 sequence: CASSLSVQGTGELFF. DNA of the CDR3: TGCGCCAGCAGCTTGAGCGTTCAGGGCACCGGGGAGCTGTTTTTT.

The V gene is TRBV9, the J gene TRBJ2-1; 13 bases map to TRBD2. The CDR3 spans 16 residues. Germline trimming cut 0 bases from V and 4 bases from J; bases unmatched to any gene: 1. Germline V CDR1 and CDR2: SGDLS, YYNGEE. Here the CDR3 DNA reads TGTGCCAGCAGCGTAGTACTAGCGGGGGGGTACAATGAGCAGTTCTTC. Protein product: CASSVVLAGGYNEQFF.

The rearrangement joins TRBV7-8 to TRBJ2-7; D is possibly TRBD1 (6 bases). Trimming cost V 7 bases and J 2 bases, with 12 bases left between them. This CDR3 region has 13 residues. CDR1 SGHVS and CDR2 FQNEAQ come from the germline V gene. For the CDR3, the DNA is TGTGCCAGCATTCGGGACACGACCTACGAGCAGTACTTC. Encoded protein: CASIRDTTYEQYF.

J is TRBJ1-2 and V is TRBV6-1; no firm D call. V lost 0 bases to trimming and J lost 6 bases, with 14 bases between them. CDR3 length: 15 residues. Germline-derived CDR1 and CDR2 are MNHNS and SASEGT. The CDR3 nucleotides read TGTGCCAGCAGTGAAGCGGCGGGCGAACCTCATGGCTACACCTTC. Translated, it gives CASSEAAGEPHGYTF.

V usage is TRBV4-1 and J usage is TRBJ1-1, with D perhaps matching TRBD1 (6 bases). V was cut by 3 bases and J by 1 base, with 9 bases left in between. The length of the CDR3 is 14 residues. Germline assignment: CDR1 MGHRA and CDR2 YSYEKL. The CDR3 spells CASSHRDTNTEAFF. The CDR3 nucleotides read TGCGCCAGCAGCCATCGGGACACGAACACTGAAGCTTTCTTT.

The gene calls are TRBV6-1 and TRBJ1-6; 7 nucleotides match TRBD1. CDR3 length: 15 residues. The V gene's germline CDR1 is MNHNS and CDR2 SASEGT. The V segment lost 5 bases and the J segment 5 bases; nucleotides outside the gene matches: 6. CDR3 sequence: CASSSRQGDNSPLHF. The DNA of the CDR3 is TGTGCCAGCAGTTCCCGACAGGGAGATAATTCACCCCTCCACTTT.

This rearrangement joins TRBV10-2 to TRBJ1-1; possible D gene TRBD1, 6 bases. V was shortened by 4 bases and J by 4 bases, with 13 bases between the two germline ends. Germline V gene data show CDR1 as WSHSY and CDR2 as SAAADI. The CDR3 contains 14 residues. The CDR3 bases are TGCGCCAGCAGTGGGGGGGGCAGGAGCACTGAAGCTTTCTTT. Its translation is CASSGGGRSTEAFF.

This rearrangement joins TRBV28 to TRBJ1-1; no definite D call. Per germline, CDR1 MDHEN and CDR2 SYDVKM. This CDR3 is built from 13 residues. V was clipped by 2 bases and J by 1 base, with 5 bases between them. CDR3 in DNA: TGTGCCAGCAGTTTACGGAGGAACACTGAAGCTTTCTTT. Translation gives CASSLRRNTEAFF.

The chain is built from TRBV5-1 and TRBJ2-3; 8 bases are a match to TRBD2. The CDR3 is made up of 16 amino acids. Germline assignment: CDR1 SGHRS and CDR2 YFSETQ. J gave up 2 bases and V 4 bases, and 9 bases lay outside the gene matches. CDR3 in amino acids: CASSLGAGANTDTQYF. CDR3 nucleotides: TGCGCCAGCAGCCTCGGAGCGGGGGCCAACACAGATACGCAGTATTTT.

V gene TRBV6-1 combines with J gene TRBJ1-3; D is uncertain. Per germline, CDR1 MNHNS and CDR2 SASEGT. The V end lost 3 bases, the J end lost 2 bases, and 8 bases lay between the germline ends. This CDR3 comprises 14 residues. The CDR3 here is CASSESIPGNTIYF. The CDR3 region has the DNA TGTGCCAGCAGTGAGTCTATACCTGGAAACACCATATATTTT.

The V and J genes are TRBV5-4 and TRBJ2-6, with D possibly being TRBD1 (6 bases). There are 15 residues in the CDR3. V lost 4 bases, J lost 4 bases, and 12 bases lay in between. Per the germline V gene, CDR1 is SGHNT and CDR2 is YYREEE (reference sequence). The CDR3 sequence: CASSPPGDGANVLTF. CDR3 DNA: TGTGCCAGCAGCCCGCCAGGGGACGGGGCCAACGTCCTGACTTTC.

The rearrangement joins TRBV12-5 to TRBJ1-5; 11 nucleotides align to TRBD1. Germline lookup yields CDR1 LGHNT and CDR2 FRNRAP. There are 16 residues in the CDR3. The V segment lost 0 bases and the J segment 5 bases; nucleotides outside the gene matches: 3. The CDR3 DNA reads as TGTGCTAGTGGTTTGGTACTGGGACAGGGGGATCAGCCCCAGCATTTT. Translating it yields CASGLVLGQGDQPQHF. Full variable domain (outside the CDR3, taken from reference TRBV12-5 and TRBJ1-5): DARVTQTPRHKVTEMGQEVTMRCQPILGHNTVFWYRQTMMQGLELLAYFRNRAPLDDSGMPKDRFSAEMPDATLATLKIQPSEPRDSAVYFCASGLVLGQGDQPQHFGDGTRLSIL.

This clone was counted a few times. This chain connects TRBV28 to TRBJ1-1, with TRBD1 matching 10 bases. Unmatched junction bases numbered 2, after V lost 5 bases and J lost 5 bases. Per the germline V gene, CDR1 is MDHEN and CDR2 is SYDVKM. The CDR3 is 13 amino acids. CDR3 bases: TGTGCCAGCAGTCCGGGACAGGGGACTGAAGCTTTCTTT. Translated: CASSPGQGTEAFF.

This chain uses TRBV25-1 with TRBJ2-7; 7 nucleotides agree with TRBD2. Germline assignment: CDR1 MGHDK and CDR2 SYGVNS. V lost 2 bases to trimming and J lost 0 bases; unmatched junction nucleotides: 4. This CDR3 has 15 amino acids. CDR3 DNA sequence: TGTGCCAGCAGTGAAGGGGGGGTTATCTCCTACGAGCAGTACTTC. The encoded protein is CASSEGGVISYEQYF.